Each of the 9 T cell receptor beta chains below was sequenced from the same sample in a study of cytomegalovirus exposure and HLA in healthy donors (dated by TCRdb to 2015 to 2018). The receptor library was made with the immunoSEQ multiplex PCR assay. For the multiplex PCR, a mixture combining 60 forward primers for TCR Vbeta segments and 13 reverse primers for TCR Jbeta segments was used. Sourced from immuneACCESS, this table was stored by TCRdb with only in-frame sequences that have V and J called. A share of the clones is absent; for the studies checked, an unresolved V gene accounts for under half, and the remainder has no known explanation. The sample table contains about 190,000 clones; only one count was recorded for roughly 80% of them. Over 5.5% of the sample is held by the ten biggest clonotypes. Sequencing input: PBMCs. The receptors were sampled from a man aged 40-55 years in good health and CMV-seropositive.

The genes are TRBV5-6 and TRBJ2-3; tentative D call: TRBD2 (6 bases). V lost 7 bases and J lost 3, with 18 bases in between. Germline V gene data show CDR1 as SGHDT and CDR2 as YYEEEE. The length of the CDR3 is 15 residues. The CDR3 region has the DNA TGTGCCAGCTCCCCGGCCAGGGCGGGGACAGATACGCAGTATTTT. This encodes CASSPARAGTDTQYF. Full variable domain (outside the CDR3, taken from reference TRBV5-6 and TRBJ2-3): DAGVTQSPTHLIKTRGQQVTLRCSPKSGHDTVSWYQQALGQGPQFIFQYYEEEERQRGNFPDRFSGHQFPNYSSELNVNALLLGDSALYLCASSPARAGTDTQYFGPGTRLTVL.

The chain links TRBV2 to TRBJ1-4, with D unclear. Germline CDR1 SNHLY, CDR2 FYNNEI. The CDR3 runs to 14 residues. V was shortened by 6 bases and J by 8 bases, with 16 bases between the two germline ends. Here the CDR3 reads CASRPGLAVEKLFF. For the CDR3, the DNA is TGTGCCAGCAGGCCGGGGTTGGCCGTAGAAAAACTGTTTTTT.

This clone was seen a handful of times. CDR3 in amino acids: CASSPGAVRGSYNSPLHF. The CDR3 DNA reads TGCGCCAGCAGTCCGGGCGCAGTCCGAGGGTCCTATAATTCACCCCTCCACTTT. The J gene is TRBJ1-6, the V gene TRBV23-1; D gene ambiguous. TRBV23-1 is an ORF, and what it does is uncertain. The CDR3 is 18 amino acids. Trimming shortened V by 4 bases and J by 1 base, and 17 bases separated the two germline ends.

The CDR3 spells CASSIGAGTEAFF. CDR3 nucleotides: TGTGCCAGTAGTATCGGAGCCGGCACTGAAGCTTTCTTT. The V and J genes are TRBV19 and TRBJ1-1; D is unresolved. V was shortened by 3 bases and J by 4 bases, with 9 bases between the two germline ends. This CDR3 has 13 amino acids. The V gene's germline CDR1 is LNHDA and CDR2 SQIVND (reference sequence).

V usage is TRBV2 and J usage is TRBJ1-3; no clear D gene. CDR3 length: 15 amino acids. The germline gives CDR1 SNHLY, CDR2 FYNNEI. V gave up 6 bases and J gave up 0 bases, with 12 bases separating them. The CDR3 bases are TGTGCCAGCAGCGACATGGGCCTCTCTGGAAACACCATATATTTT. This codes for CASSDMGLSGNTIYF.

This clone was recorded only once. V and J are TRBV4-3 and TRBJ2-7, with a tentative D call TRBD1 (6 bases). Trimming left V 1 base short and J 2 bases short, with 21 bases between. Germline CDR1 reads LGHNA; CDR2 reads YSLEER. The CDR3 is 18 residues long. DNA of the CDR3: TGCGCCAGCAGCCAAGGTCTGCAGGGGACCGATTACCCCTACGAGCAGTACTTC. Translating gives CASSQGLQGTDYPYEQYF.

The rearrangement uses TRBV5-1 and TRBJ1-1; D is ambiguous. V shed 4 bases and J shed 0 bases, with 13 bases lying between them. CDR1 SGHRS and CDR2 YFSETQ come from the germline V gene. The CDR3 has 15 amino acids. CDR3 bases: TGCGCCAGCAGCCCTTACACGCTCATGAACACTGAAGCTTTCTTT. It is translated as CASSPYTLMNTEAFF.

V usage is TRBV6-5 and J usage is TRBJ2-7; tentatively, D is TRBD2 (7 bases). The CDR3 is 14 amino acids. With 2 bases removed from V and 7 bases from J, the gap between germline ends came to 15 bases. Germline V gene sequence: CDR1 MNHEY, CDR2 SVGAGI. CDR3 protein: CASSYARGAGEQYF. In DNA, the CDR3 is TGTGCCAGCAGTTACGCACGGGGGGCGGGGGAGCAGTACTTC.

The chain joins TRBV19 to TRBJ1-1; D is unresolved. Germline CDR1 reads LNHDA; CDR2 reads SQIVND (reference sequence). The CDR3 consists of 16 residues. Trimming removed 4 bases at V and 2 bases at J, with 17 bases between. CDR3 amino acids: CASSTEFEVINTEAFF. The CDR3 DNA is TGTGCCAGTAGTACGGAGTTTGAGGTTATTAACACTGAAGCTTTCTTT.